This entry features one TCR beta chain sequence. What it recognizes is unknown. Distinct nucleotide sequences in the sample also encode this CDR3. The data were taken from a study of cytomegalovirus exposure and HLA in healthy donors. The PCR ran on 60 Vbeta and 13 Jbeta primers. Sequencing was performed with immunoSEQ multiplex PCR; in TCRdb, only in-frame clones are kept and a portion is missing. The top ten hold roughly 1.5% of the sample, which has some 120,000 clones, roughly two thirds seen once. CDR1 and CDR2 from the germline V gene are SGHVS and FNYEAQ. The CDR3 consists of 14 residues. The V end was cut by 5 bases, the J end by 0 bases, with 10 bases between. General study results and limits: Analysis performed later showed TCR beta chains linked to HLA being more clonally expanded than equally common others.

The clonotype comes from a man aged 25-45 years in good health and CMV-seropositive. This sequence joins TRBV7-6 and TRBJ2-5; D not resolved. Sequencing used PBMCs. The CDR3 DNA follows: TGTGCCAGCAGCCGTGGCGGATACCAAGAGACCCAGTACTTC. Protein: CASSRGGYQETQYF.